A selection of T cell receptor beta chains follows, all from one sample in a study of PD-1 blockade in classical Hodgkin lymphoma. Profiling relied on immunoSEQ multiplex PCR, and the TCRdb table lists in-frame clones only, not all of them. The repertoire consists of about 96,000 clones, with about 93% occurring once and the leading ten covering around 2%. Sequences were derived from peripheral blood mononuclear cells (PBMCs), sampled before the fourth cycle of nivolumab. The source of these receptors is a human donor with classical Hodgkin lymphoma. Both conserved end residues are part of each CDR3. The D gene is left open where the match is weak. Rows give clone size only sometimes, using once, few, many, or a class for an expanded clone.

>TRBV19|-|-|TRBJ1-5
CASMGSKDQPQHF
TGTGCCAGTATGGGATCTAAGGATCAGCCCCAGCATTTT
>TRBV28|-|TRBD1|TRBJ2-7
CASSFGDSISSYEQYF
TGTGCCAGCAGTTTTGGGGACAGCATAAGCTCCTACGAGCAGTACTTC
>TRBV28|-|-|TRBJ2-3
CASSGWLGEGTDTQYF
TGTGCCAGCAGTGGGTGGCTCGGAGAGGGAACAGATACGCAGTATTTT
>TRBV18|-|-|TRBJ2-5
CASSPGLQQTQYF
TGTGCCAGCTCACCAGGCCTCCAGCAGACCCAGTACTTC
>TRBV30|-|-|TRBJ2-7
CAWNRDTYEQYF
TGTGCCTGGAATCGGGATACTTACGAGCAGTACTTC
>TRBV5-1|-|TRBD2|TRBJ2-2
CASSTGLAVTGELFF
TGCGCCAGCAGCACGGGACTAGCGGTCACCGGGGAGCTGTTTTTT
>TRBV7-2|-|-|TRBJ1-5
CASSSPPGQLNQPQHF
TGTGCCAGCAGCTCCCCCCCCGGGCAGCTTAATCAGCCCCAGCATTTT
>TRBV18|-|-|TRBJ1-5
CASSQQLNNQPQHF
TGTGCCAGCTCACAACAGCTTAACAATCAGCCCCAGCATTTT
>TRBV6-5|few|-|TRBJ2-1
CASSYSATSSYNEQFF
TGTGCCAGCAGTTACTCAGCCACGAGCTCCTACAATGAGCAGTTCTTC
>TRBV28|-|TRBD1|TRBJ1-5
CASTGIGGPNSNQPQHF
TGTGCCAGCACCGGGATAGGGGGCCCGAATAGCAATCAGCCCCAGCATTTT
>TRBV19|-|-|TRBJ2-7
CASSTQGGRGPYEQYF
TGTGCCAGTAGTACGCAGGGAGGCAGGGGACCCTACGAGCAGTACTTC
>TRBV6-6|-|-|TRBJ1-2
CASSYSFPGPNYGYTF
TGTGCCAGCAGTTACTCGTTTCCGGGGCCGAACTATGGCTACACCTTC
>TRBV28|-|-|TRBJ1-5
CASRPYPSFGQPQHF
TGTGCCAGCAGACCCTACCCTTCGTTCGGTCAGCCCCAGCATTTT
>TRBV7-9|-|-|TRBJ2-1
CASSSTAPGPKREQFF
TGTGCCAGCAGCTCTACGGCGCCGGGACCGAAGAGAGAGCAGTTCTTC
>TRBV5-1|-|-|TRBJ2-7
CASSPAVSQGYVTYEQYF
TGCGCCAGCAGCCCCGCCGTAAGTCAAGGCTACGTAACCTACGAGCAGTACTTC
>TRBV14|-|-|TRBJ2-2
CASSQVTNTGELFF
TGTGCCAGCAGCCAAGTCACGAACACCGGGGAGCTGTTTTTT
>TRBV30|-|-|TRBJ2-1
CAWRVGLASSYNEQFF
TGTGCCTGGAGGGTTGGGCTAGCGAGCTCCTACAATGAGCAGTTCTTC
>TRBV28|-|TRBD1|TRBJ2-2
CASSFPSRGQMNTGELFF
TGTGCCAGCAGTTTCCCCTCGAGGGGACAGATGAACACCGGGGAGCTGTTTTTT
>TRBV9|-|-|TRBJ2-7
CASSVGTTLSYEQYF
TGTGCCAGCAGCGTAGGGACCACGCTCTCCTACGAGCAGTACTTC
>TRBV29-1|-|TRBD1|TRBJ1-4
CSVRTGDNEKLFF
TGCAGCGTTCGGACAGGGGATAACGAAAAACTGTTTTTT
>TRBV4-1|-|-|TRBJ2-7
CASSQDRTYSYEQYF
TGCGCCAGCAGCCAAGATAGGACATACTCCTACGAGCAGTACTTC
>TRBV2|-|TRBD1|TRBJ2-3
CASSTQGRPTDTQYF
TGTGCCAGCAGTACACAGGGGAGACCCACAGATACGCAGTATTTT
>TRBV27|-|TRBD1|TRBJ1-1
CASSLETGEMNTEAFF
TGTGCCAGCAGTTTAGAAACAGGGGAGATGAACACTGAAGCTTTCTTT
>TRBV19|few|-|TRBJ1-2
CASRQYGYTF
TGTGCCAGCCGACAGTATGGCTACACCTTC
>TRBV5-1|-|TRBD1|TRBJ2-7
CASSSRQGGTHEQYF
TGCGCCAGCAGCTCCCGACAGGGTGGTACCCACGAGCAGTACTTC
>TRBV21-1|-|-|TRBJ2-3
CASSTAGTSGAELDTQYF
TGTGCCAGCAGCACAGCCGGGACTAGCGGAGCTGAGCTAGATACGCAGTATTTT
>TRBV28|once|-|TRBJ2-3
CASSLNYADTQYF
TGTGCCAGCAGCCTTAACTACGCAGATACGCAGTATTTT
>TRBV9|-|-|TRBJ1-2
CASSVGQRKGYTF
TGTGCCAGCAGCGTTGGACAGAGAAAGGGCTACACCTTC
>TRBV28|once|TRBD2|TRBJ2-7
CASSRTSGSTYEQYF
TGTGCCAGCAGTCGGACTAGCGGGAGTACCTACGAGCAGTACTTC
>TRBV4-1|-|-|TRBJ1-5
CASSPRGSNQPQHF
TGCGCCAGCAGCCCCCGTGGAAGCAATCAGCCCCAGCATTTT
>TRBV12-5|once|-|TRBJ2-5
CASGAGEHQRGETQYF
TGTGCTAGTGGTGCCGGAGAACACCAAAGGGGGGAGACCCAGTACTTC
>TRBV2|once|TRBD2|TRBJ2-1
CASRGTSGGYNEQFF
TGTGCCAGCAGGGGGACTAGCGGGGGGTACAATGAGCAGTTCTTC
>TRBV18|-|TRBD2|TRBJ2-1
CASSPTSGWGDEQFF
TGTGCCAGCTCACCGACTAGCGGGTGGGGCGATGAGCAGTTCTTC
>TRBV19|-|-|TRBJ2-5
CASSMGDHRPETQYF
TGTGCCAGTAGTATGGGGGACCATCGCCCGGAGACCCAGTACTTC
>TRBV5-1|-|TRBD2|TRBJ2-2
CASSFEGGPNTGELFF
TGCGCCAGCAGCTTCGAGGGAGGGCCAAACACCGGGGAGCTGTTTTTT
>TRBV18|-|TRBD1|TRBJ2-5
CASSPPQGATETQYF
TGTGCCAGCTCACCGCCCCAGGGGGCGACAGAGACCCAGTACTTC
>TRBV28|-|-|TRBJ1-1
CASSLSPGDTEAFF
TGTGCCAGCAGTTTAAGTCCAGGGGACACTGAAGCTTTCTTT
>TRBV5-1|-|-|TRBJ2-3
CASSFMGPSTDTQYF
TGCGCCAGCAGCTTTATGGGCCCTAGCACAGATACGCAGTATTTT